Below are 9 T cell receptor beta chains sequenced from a single sample in a study of cytomegalovirus exposure and HLA in healthy donors. With 60 Vbeta and 13 Jbeta primers, the PCR was carried out. Sequencing used immunoSEQ multiplex PCR; TCRdb keeps in-frame clones, though not all of them. This sample yields about 80,000 clones, of which 70% to 80% are seen a single time; roughly 13% belongs to the top ten. The sample comprised PBMCs. Every receptor here comes from a human donor in good health.

The V and J genes are TRBV7-2 and TRBJ1-1; D is undetermined. The CDR3 sequence is 15 residues long. Between the trimmed V and J ends, which lost 2 bases and 4 bases, there was a span of 14 bases. The germline gives CDR1 SGHTA, CDR2 FQGNSA. CDR3 nucleotides: TGTGCCAGCAGCTTATTTGGAGGGCTGAGCACTGAAGCTTTCTTT. It is translated as CASSLFGGLSTEAFF.

Worth noting for this clone: An end of the junction differs from the germline gene, which may be a read error. This chain joins TRBV25-1 and TRBJ1-2; no clear D. CDR1 MGHDK and CDR2 SYGVNS come from the germline V gene. This CDR3 has 13 amino acids. CDR3 sequence: CASSGMVNYGYPF. The CDR3 DNA is TGTGCCAGCAGTGGGATGGTTAACTATGGCTACCCCTTC.

The V and J genes are TRBV14 and TRBJ2-6; D is possibly TRBD1 (6 bases). Trimming pared 5 bases from V and 2 bases from J, leaving 13 bases between. The germline gives CDR1 SGHDN, CDR2 FVKESK. The CDR3 loop spans 16 amino acids. CDR3 nucleotides: TGTGCCAGCAGCACCCCCCGACAGGCTGGGGCCAACGTCCTGACTTTC. It yields the protein CASSTPRQAGANVLTF.

A word on this clone: An end of the junction differs from the germline gene, which may be a read error. Other DNA sequences from this sample encode an identical CDR3 as well. The rearrangement joins TRBV7-9 to TRBJ2-7, with a possible D match to TRBD2 (5 bases). Germline V lookup: CDR1 SEHNR, CDR2 FQNEAQ (reference sequence). This CDR3 is built from 12 residues. The CDR3 DNA reads TGTTCCAGCAGCTTAGGACTCTACGAGCAGTACTTC. It yields the protein CSSSLGLYEQYF.

V and J are TRBV2 and TRBJ1-5; no clear D. CDR3 length equals 15 residues. Trimming took off 3 bases at V and 0 bases at J, with 9 bases between the two ends. The germline V gene has CDR1 SNHLY and CDR2 FYNNEI. The chain's CDR3 is CASSDILYSNQPQHF. CDR3 sequence (DNA): TGTGCCAGCAGTGATATCCTTTATAGCAATCAGCCCCAGCATTTT.

The J gene is TRBJ1-2, the V gene TRBV7-2; tentative D call: TRBD1 (5 bases). Per germline, CDR1 SGHTA and CDR2 FQGNSA. V was pared by 0 bases and J by 0 bases, with 8 bases between. CDR3 size: 15 residues. The CDR3 spells CASSLAPGTNYGYTF. The CDR3 DNA follows: TGTGCCAGCAGCTTAGCTCCAGGGACTAACTATGGCTACACCTTC. Together with reference TRBV7-2 and TRBJ1-2, the CDR3 gives the full variable domain: GAGVSQSPSNKVTEKGKDVELRCDPISGHTALYWYRQSLGQGLEFLIYFQGNSAPDKSGLPSDRFSAERTGGSVSTLTIQRTQQEDSAVYLCASSLAPGTNYGYTFGSGTRLTVV.

This chain uses TRBV4-1 with TRBJ2-5; TRBD1 agrees at 7 bases. The J segment lost 4 bases and the V segment lost 0 bases, leaving 2 bases of the junction unmatched. This CDR3 has 14 amino acids. In germline, CDR1 is MGHRA, CDR2 YSYEKL. The CDR3 coding sequence is TGCGCCAGCAGCCAAGAGACAGGGAGAGAGACCCAGTACTTC. Translating it yields CASSQETGRETQYF.

The rearrangement uses TRBV27 and TRBJ2-3, with 8 bases aligning to TRBD2. CDR3 length: 14 residues. V was pared by 3 bases and J by 13 bases, with 12 bases of the junction left unmatched. Per germline, CDR1 MNHEY and CDR2 SMNVEV (reference sequence). CDR3 region: CASSLGPGGVFEYF. The CDR3 nucleotides read TGTGCCAGCAGTTTGGGCCCGGGAGGGGTCTTCGAGTATTTT.

The rearrangement uses TRBV19 and TRBJ2-6, with D uncertain. Looked up from germline, CDR1 is LNHDA and CDR2 is SQIVND (reference sequence). CDR3 length: 13 amino acids. Trimming removed 3 bases from V and 11 bases from J, with 11 bases in between. The CDR3: CASSMNLNDVLTF. The DNA for the CDR3 is TGTGCCAGTAGTATGAACTTGAATGACGTCCTGACTTTC.